The 21 T cell receptor beta chains in this list originate from one sample, sequenced in a study of CD4+ T cells in melanoma. TCRdb's copy holds only in-frame clones and misses some; the assay was immunoSEQ multiplex PCR. The data contain fewer than 55,000 clones, approximately 89% of them singletons. The sample taken for sequencing was peripheral blood. Receptor source: a human donor with melanoma.

This clone came up a few times. This rearrangement joins TRBV9 to TRBJ1-2; D is unclear. The V and J ends lost 0 bases and 6 bases respectively, with 12 bases between them. The CDR3 extends over 14 amino acids. Germline assignment: CDR1 SGDLS and CDR2 YYNGEE. The CDR3 sequence: CASSVDWGNDGYTF. The CDR3 DNA sequence: TGTGCCAGCAGCGTAGACTGGGGAAATGATGGCTACACCTTC.

This CDR3 is CASSRSGTTNEQFF. DNA of the CDR3: TGCGCCAGCAGCCGATCCGGGACTACCAATGAGCAGTTCTTC. The chain joins TRBV5-1 to TRBJ2-1; 7 bases line up with TRBD2. J gave up 6 bases and V 4 bases, and 7 bases lay outside the gene matches. The CDR3 is made up of 14 amino acids. Germline V lookup: CDR1 SGHRS, CDR2 YFSETQ. Full variable domain (outside the CDR3, taken from reference TRBV5-1 and TRBJ2-1): KAGVTQTPRYLIKTRGQQVTLSCSPISGHRSVSWYQQTPGQGLQFLFEYFSETQRNKGNFPGRFSGRQFSNSRSEMNVSTLELGDSALYLCASSRSGTTNEQFFGPGTRLTVL.

A few counts support this clone. CDR3 DNA sequence: TGTGCCAGCAGGGTGATCAATCAGCCCCAGCATTTT. Residues: CASRVINQPQHF. The rearrangement joins TRBV28 to TRBJ1-5; no clear D gene. The CDR3 runs to 12 residues. V lost 6 bases and J lost 3, with 6 bases in between. Germline assignment: CDR1 MDHEN and CDR2 SYDVKM.

This rearrangement joins TRBV5-1 to TRBJ1-1, with D unclear. This CDR3 is 14 amino acids long. Trimming removed 7 bases at V and 6 bases at J, with 19 bases between. Germline-derived CDR1 and CDR2 are SGHRS and YFSETQ. The CDR3 sequence is CASSLVGNLAEAFF. DNA of the CDR3: TGCGCCAGCTCCTTGGTGGGTAATTTGGCTGAAGCTTTCTTT. Drawing the rest from reference TRBV5-1 and TRBJ1-1, the complete variable domain is KAGVTQTPRYLIKTRGQQVTLSCSPISGHRSVSWYQQTPGQGLQFLFEYFSETQRNKGNFPGRFSGRQFSNSRSEMNVSTLELGDSALYLCASSLVGNLAEAFFGQGTRLTVV.

The genes are TRBV15 and TRBJ2-7, with a possible D match to TRBD1 (6 bases). Germline-derived CDR1 and CDR2 are LNHNV and YYDKDF (reference sequence). This CDR3 has 13 amino acids. The ends were cut back, 3 bases at V and 5 bases at J, with 11 bases in the middle. CDR3 amino acids: CATSSTGFHEQYF. DNA for the CDR3: TGTGCCACCAGCAGCACAGGGTTCCACGAGCAGTACTTC.

Sample share makes this clone medium-sized. The rearrangement joins TRBV7-9 to TRBJ1-1, with D possibly being TRBD1 (5 bases). Deletions cut 2 bases from V and 3 bases from J, with 16 bases between. The CDR3 sequence is 16 residues long. Germline V CDR1 and CDR2: SEHNR, FQNEAQ (reference sequence). The CDR3 DNA follows: TGTGCCAGCAGCTTACCGATTCGGGGGGTGTACACTGAAGCTTTCTTT. It specifies CASSLPIRGVYTEAFF.

A word on this clone: At one of its ends the junction is not consistent with the germline gene, which may arise from a read error. The sample has other DNA sequences that encode this CDR3 too. This chain links TRBV11-3 with TRBJ1-1; perhaps TRBD1 as D (6 bases). The CDR3 length is 13 residues. Germline-derived CDR1 and CDR2 are SGHNT and YENEEA. The CDR3 DNA reads TGTGCCAGCAGCGTCGGGTGGGACACTGAAGCTTTTTTT. Translation gives CASSVGWDTEAFF.

The chain uses TRBV6-5 and TRBJ2-7; D is ambiguous. V lost 4 bases to trimming and J lost 4 bases, with 11 bases between them. The CDR3 extends over 13 amino acids. The germline gives CDR1 MNHEY, CDR2 SVGAGI. CDR3 in amino acids: CASSSMSGYEQYF. The CDR3, as DNA: TGTGCCAGCAGTTCGATGAGTGGGTACGAGCAGTACTTC.

V and J are TRBV7-9 and TRBJ1-2, with D perhaps TRBD1 (6 bases). Looked up from germline, CDR1 is SEHNR and CDR2 is FQNEAQ (reference sequence). CDR3 length equals 15 residues. V lost 8 bases, J lost 1 base, and 17 bases lay in between. This CDR3 is CASGLGDTYNYGYTF. The CDR3 coding sequence is TGTGCCAGCGGCCTCGGGGACACCTATAACTATGGCTACACCTTC.

This chain uses TRBV14 with TRBJ2-7; D unresolved. This CDR3 spans 14 amino acids. The V end was cut by 1 base, the J end by 2 bases, with 9 bases between. Germline-derived CDR1 and CDR2 are SGHDN and FVKESK. The CDR3 DNA sequence: TGTGCCAGCAGCCAAGCAGCAGGCCCCTACGAGCAGTACTTC. Protein product: CASSQAAGPYEQYF.

The chain couples TRBV9 to TRBJ2-5; TRBD1 matches 10 bases. The J call may be wrong; the DNA end is better matched by TRBJ2-7. This CDR3 comprises 16 residues. CDR1 and CDR2 (germline): SGDLS, YYNGEE. The CDR3 is CASSRDRGPRGNEQYF. In DNA, the CDR3 is TGTGCCAGCAGCCGGGACAGGGGCCCTCGGGGGAACGAGCAGTACTTC.

The CDR3 DNA reads TGTGCCAGCAGCAAATGCGAGACTAGCGGGGGGTTCTACAATGAGCAGTTCTTC. As protein: CASSKCETSGGFYNEQFF. The V call is TRBV21-1, the J call TRBJ2-1; whether TRBD2, the table's D call, matches the DNA was not checked. TRBV21-1 is assigned pseudogene status. The CDR3 is made up of 18 amino acids.

The V gene is TRBV28, the J gene TRBJ1-6, with a tentative D call TRBD1 (6 bases). Per the germline V gene, CDR1 is MDHEN and CDR2 is SYDVKM. This CDR3 spans 17 amino acids. V was clipped by 3 bases and J by 7 bases, with 19 bases between them. CDR3 loop: CASSLVNLGRGNSPLHF. Written as DNA, the CDR3 is TGTGCCAGCAGTTTGGTAAATCTGGGCAGGGGAAATTCACCCCTCCACTTT.

This clone was observed once. CDR3 sequence (DNA): TGTGCCAGCAGTTTACCAGGACAGGGCCCAACTGAAGCTTTCTTT. This sequence encodes CASSLPGQGPTEAFF. The V and J genes are TRBV27 and TRBJ1-1, with 8 bases lining up with TRBD1. The CDR3 length is 15 residues. J was trimmed by 5 bases and V by 2 bases; bases with no gene match: 7. Germline CDR1 is MNHEY and CDR2 is SMNVEV (reference sequence).

This chain connects TRBV25-1 to TRBJ2-3; 7 bases fit TRBD1. CDR3 length: 14 amino acids. Germline CDR1 MGHDK, CDR2 SYGVNS. J was trimmed by 5 bases and V by 2 bases; bases with no gene match: 4. The CDR3 sequence: CASSETGAGDTQYF. DNA of the CDR3: TGTGCCAGCAGTGAAACAGGGGCAGGAGATACGCAGTATTTT. The complete variable domain, with remaining parts taken from reference TRBV25-1 and TRBJ2-3, reads EADIYQTPRYLVIGTGKKITLECSQTMGHDKMYWYQQDPGMELHLIHYSYGVNSTEKGDLSSESTVSRIRTEHFPLTLESARPSHTSQYLCASSETGAGDTQYFGPGTRLTVL.

This chain links TRBV6-1 with TRBJ1-5; D is uncertain. CDR1 is MNHNS, CDR2 SASEGT, per germline. The CDR3 is made up of 15 amino acids. V lost 4 bases and J lost 0, with 10 bases in between. The CDR3: CASSGGGYSNQPQHF. CDR3 bases: TGTGCCAGCAGTGGGGGTGGCTATAGCAATCAGCCCCAGCATTTT.

V and J are TRBV14 and TRBJ2-7, with a weak D call TRBD2 (6 bases). Trimming stripped 5 bases from V and 1 base from J, with 9 bases between. The length of the CDR3 is 13 residues. CDR1 SGHDN and CDR2 FVKESK come from the germline V gene. The CDR3 DNA reads as TGTGCCAGCAGCGCCGGGGGATCCTACGAGCAGTACTTC. Its protein product is CASSAGGSYEQYF.

This clone was seen just once. This chain joins TRBV11-2 and TRBJ1-1; D unresolved. The CDR3 extends over 14 amino acids. The V gene lost 8 bases and the J gene lost 1 base, with 14 bases spanning the gap. CDR1 is SGHAT and CDR2 is FQNNGV in the germline V gene. CDR3 in DNA: TGTGCCAGCCGCGGGGAGGTGGCGAACACTGAAGCTTTCTTT. It is translated as CASRGEVANTEAFF.

The chain recombines TRBV7-2 with TRBJ1-1; the D gene is possibly TRBD1 (5 bases). This CDR3 is built from 16 residues. Germline V gene sequence: CDR1 SGHTA, CDR2 FQGNSA. Trimming shortened V by 2 bases and J by 3 bases, and 16 bases separated the two germline ends. The CDR3 loop is CASSLLGRGGHTEAFF. CDR3 coding DNA: TGTGCCAGCAGCTTACTCGGGAGGGGTGGGCACACTGAAGCTTTCTTT.

The chain joins TRBV7-9 to TRBJ1-1, with a weak D call TRBD1 (5 bases). Trimming took off 4 bases at V and 1 base at J, with 13 bases between the two ends. This CDR3 has 15 residues. Germline loops: CDR1 SEHNR, CDR2 FQNEAQ (reference sequence). The CDR3 DNA reads as TGTGCCAGCAGCTCATATCAAGGGGCGAACACTGAAGCTTTCTTT. It translates to CASSSYQGANTEAFF.

J is TRBJ2-3 and V is TRBV7-2; TRBD1 is a possible D gene (7 bases). The CDR3 consists of 15 residues. CDR1 is SGHTA and CDR2 is FQGNSA in the germline V gene. With 7 bases removed from V and 2 bases from J, the gap between germline ends came to 16 bases. DNA of the CDR3: TGTGCCAGCACGAGACAGGGAGGCCCCACAGATACGCAGTATTTT. Translating gives CASTRQGGPTDTQYF.